The rows below give T cell receptor beta chains drawn from one sample of a study of T cells in Graves' hyperthyroidism and ophthalmopathy. Via MiXCR, TCRdb re-called the multiplex PCR reads, giving one row per CDR3 protein. The table includes about 530,000 distinct CDR3 sequences, about a sixth detected once. The specimen sequenced was blood. The receptor source for this set is a woman aged 18-35 years with Graves' ophthalmopathy. Each CDR3 is given with its conserved first and last residue. Fields, in order: V gene, D gene, clone size, J gene, CDR3 DNA, CDR3 protein. A D gene is named only where the DNA matches it firmly. Size values are once, few and many counts, or a class for expanded clones, and some rows have none.

TRBV4-1	NA	few	TRBJ1-2	TGCGCCAGTCAAGGCTGGGGTAACTATGGCTACACCTTC	CASQGWGNYGYTF
TRBV3-1	NA	many	TRBJ2-3	TGTGCCAGCAGCCCTGGGGGGTCCCACACAGATACGCAGTATTTT	CASSPGGSHTDTQYF
TRBV28	NA	many	TRBJ1-5	TGTGCCAGCAGTTCCCCCGGAGCAGGCTATAGCAATCAGCCCCAGCATTTT	CASSSPGAGYSNQPQHF
TRBV7-2	NA	many	TRBJ2-5	TGTGCCAGCAGCTTTTCGGGGGAAGAGACCCAGTACTTC	CASSFSGEETQYF
TRBV28	NA	many	TRBJ1-2	TGTGCCAGCTTCTCGCCGGGTTATGGCTACACCTTC	CASFSPGYGYTF
TRBV9	NA	NA	TRBJ2-3	TGTGCCAGCAGCGTAGATCTAAGGGATACGCAGTATTTT	CASSVDLRDTQYF
TRBV7-3	TRBD1	NA	TRBJ2-6	TGTGCCAGCAGCGTCGAAGGCGGTGAGATGGGACAGGGGAGCTCTGGGGCCAACGTCCTGACTTTC	CASSVEGGEMGQGSSGANVLTF
TRBV5-1	NA	NA	TRBJ2-7	TGCGCCAGCAGCCCCGACAGCCGAGTTGACGAGCAGTACTTC	CASSPDSRVDEQYF
TRBV7-3	TRBD1	once	TRBJ2-7	TGTGCCAGCAGCGTAGGACAGGGGACAGACGAGCAGTACTTC	CASSVGQGTDEQYF
TRBV15	NA	few	TRBJ1-1	TGTGCCACCAGCAGAGTCGGGCATCCGAGTCACACTGAAGCTTTCTTT	CATSRVGHPSHTEAFF
TRBV15	NA	few	TRBJ1-2	TGTGCCACCAGCAGTACAGGGACGGGAGTGCGTGGCTACACCTTC	CATSSTGTGVRGYTF
TRBV7-9	NA	NA	TRBJ2-7	TGTGCCAGCGGCTTAGCGGGACAGGGAAGCTACGAGCAGTACTTC	CASGLAGQGSYEQYF
TRBV13	NA	many	TRBJ1-2	TGTGCCAGCAGCTCCGCTGGGGGCTGGCTTGGCTACACCTTC	CASSSAGGWLGYTF
TRBV29-1	NA	NA	TRBJ1-1	TGCAGCGTTCCAGCGACGGGGGGAAACACTGAAGCTTTCTTT	CSVPATGGNTEAFF
TRBV20-1	TRBD2	NA	TRBJ2-1	TGCAGTGGGACTAGCGGGGGAGGTGAGCAGTTCTTC	CSGTSGGGEQFF
TRBV7-9	TRBD1	few	TRBJ2-2	TGTGCCAGCAGCTTACGACGACAGGGTTTAAACACCGGGGAGCTGTTTTTT	CASSLRRQGLNTGELFF
TRBV4-2	TRBD1	NA	TRBJ1-2	TGTGTCAGCAGCGGCCACCGGGGACAGGCTGGCTACACCTTC	CVSSGHRGQAGYTF
TRBV9	NA	many	TRBJ2-1	TGTGCCAGCAGCGTAGGGAGCTCGGGTACAAATGAGCAGTTCTTC	CASSVGSSGTNEQFF
TRBV5-1	TRBD2	few	TRBJ2-5	TGCGCCAGCAGCCAACCTCCGGGACTAGCGTACCAAGAGACCCAGTACTTC	CASSQPPGLAYQETQYF
TRBV4-3	TRBD2	few	TRBJ2-7	TGCGCCAGCAGCCAAGACCCGACTAGCCCCCTTAGTGAGCAGTACTTC	CASSQDPTSPLSEQYF
TRBV11-1	NA	many	TRBJ2-7	TGTGCCAGCAGCTTAGGGATCCGTCCCGACGAGCAGTACTTC	CASSLGIRPDEQYF
TRBV7-2	TRBD1	many	TRBJ1-1	TGTGCCAGCAGCTTTAACCAGGGGGCACAAACTGAAGCTTTCTTT	CASSFNQGAQTEAFF
TRBV12-3/TRBV12-4	NA	NA	TRBJ2-7	TGTGCCAGCAGTCATCCCTACGAGCAGTACTTC	CASSHPYEQYF
TRBV4-1	NA	NA	TRBJ1-5	TGCGCCAGCAGCCAGGGCGGGAATAGCAATCAGCCCCAGCATTTT	CASSQGGNSNQPQHF
TRBV3-1	NA	many	TRBJ2-2	TGTGCCAGCAGCCAAGATGCCAGGTTGTCCGGGGAGCTGTTTTTT	CASSQDARLSGELFF
TRBV12-3/TRBV12-4	NA	many	TRBJ1-1	TGTGCCAGCAGTTCTAAGGCGAACACTGAAGCTTTCTTT	CASSSKANTEAFF
TRBV20-1	NA	many	TRBJ1-1	TGCAGTGCCGACTTCTATTCTTTCCGGGGCTACACTGAAGCTTTCTTT	CSADFYSFRGYTEAFF
TRBV12-3/TRBV12-4	TRBD1	many	TRBJ2-7	TGTGCCAGCAGTTTAGCGCCGGACAGGGCCTACGAGCAGTACTTC	CASSLAPDRAYEQYF
TRBV18	NA	many	TRBJ1-1	TGTGCCAGCTCACTCCACAGCGGGACTGAAGCTTTCTTT	CASSLHSGTEAFF
TRBV11-2	NA	NA	TRBJ1-1	TGTGCCAGCAGCCTATACCGGGCCCAGGGTGCAGCTTTCTTT	CASSLYRAQGAAFF
TRBV6-1	NA	many	TRBJ1-1	TGTGCCAGCAGTCCGCAACATAGGACTGAAGCTTTCTTT	CASSPQHRTEAFF